This is a list of T cell receptor beta chains from one sample in a study of shared clonotypes between healthy human individuals. Assay used: immunoSEQ multiplex PCR; TCRdb lists only in-frame clones, some missing. The sample consists of about 2 million clones, less than 95% of them appearing once. What was sequenced was naive CD8+ T cells sorted from blood. The source of these receptors is a man aged 18-30 years in good health. Each CDR3 is given with its conserved first and last residue. D genes are given only for firm matches. Not every row has a clone size; where given, it reads once, few, many or a size class.

v_gene: TRBV4-1
abundance: NA
j_gene: TRBJ2-3
d_gene: NA
CDR3aa: CASSQEGGGADTQYF
CDR3nt: TGCGCCAGCAGCCAAGAGGGAGGCGGGGCAGATACGCAGTATTTT

v_gene: TRBV27
abundance: NA
j_gene: TRBJ2-7
d_gene: TRBD1
CDR3aa: CASSDRGGYEQYF
CDR3nt: TGTGCCAGCAGCGACAGGGGAGGCTACGAGCAGTACTTC

v_gene: TRBV4-3
abundance: NA
j_gene: TRBJ2-1
d_gene: TRBD2
CDR3aa: CASSQEGSSGSVLYNEQFF
CDR3nt: TGCGCCAGCAGCCAAGAGGGTTCTAGCGGGAGTGTACTCTACAATGAGCAGTTCTTC

v_gene: TRBV6-5
abundance: NA
j_gene: TRBJ1-2
d_gene: NA
CDR3aa: CASSNRVNYGYTF
CDR3nt: TGTGCCAGCAGTAACAGGGTAAACTATGGCTACACCTTC

v_gene: TRBV27
abundance: NA
j_gene: TRBJ2-7
d_gene: TRBD1
CDR3aa: CASSFVGTGDYEQYF
CDR3nt: TGTGCCAGCAGTTTTGTCGGGACAGGGGACTACGAGCAGTACTTC

v_gene: TRBV10-1
abundance: NA
j_gene: TRBJ2-1
d_gene: NA
CDR3aa: CASSERAEPSGNEQFF
CDR3nt: TGCGCCAGCAGTGAACGGGCGGAACCGTCGGGAAATGAGCAGTTCTTC

v_gene: TRBV7-9
abundance: NA
j_gene: TRBJ1-1
d_gene: NA
CDR3aa: CASSPAWGKTEAFF
CDR3nt: TGTGCCAGCAGCCCCGCTTGGGGTAAGACTGAAGCTTTCTTT

v_gene: TRBV4-1
abundance: NA
j_gene: TRBJ2-1
d_gene: TRBD2
CDR3aa: CASSQDEASGSYNEQFF
CDR3nt: TGCGCCAGCAGCCAAGATGAGGCTAGCGGCTCCTACAATGAGCAGTTCTTC

v_gene: TRBV28
abundance: once
j_gene: TRBJ2-5
d_gene: TRBD1
CDR3aa: CASFETGEETQYF
CDR3nt: TGTGCCAGCTTCGAGACAGGGGAGGAGACCCAGTACTTC

v_gene: TRBV28
abundance: once
j_gene: TRBJ1-4
d_gene: NA
CDR3aa: CASSFPWTATNEKLFF
CDR3nt: TGTGCCAGCAGTTTCCCCTGGACCGCAACTAATGAAAAACTGTTTTTT

v_gene: TRBV11-2
abundance: NA
j_gene: TRBJ1-5
d_gene: TRBD1
CDR3aa: CASSPQGGNQPQHF
CDR3nt: TGTGCCAGCAGCCCACAGGGGGGCAATCAGCCCCAGCATTTT

v_gene: TRBV21-1
abundance: NA
j_gene: TRBJ2-3
d_gene: NA
CDR3aa: CASIKAGASTDTQYF
CDR3nt: TGTGCCAGCATCAAAGCGGGAGCTAGCACAGATACGCAGTATTTT

v_gene: TRBV7-9
abundance: NA
j_gene: TRBJ2-3
d_gene: TRBD2
CDR3aa: CASSSGGGLTDTQYF
CDR3nt: TGTGCCAGCAGCTCCGGGGGGGGCCTAACAGATACGCAGTATTTT

v_gene: TRBV13
abundance: once
j_gene: TRBJ2-1
d_gene: NA
CDR3aa: CASSSDPGPYNEQFF
CDR3nt: TGTGCCAGCAGCTCCGACCCGGGGCCGTACAATGAGCAGTTCTTC

v_gene: TRBV27
abundance: NA
j_gene: TRBJ2-7
d_gene: TRBD1
CDR3aa: CASTRTGGDYEQYF
CDR3nt: TGTGCCAGCACCCGGACAGGGGGCGACTACGAGCAGTACTTC

v_gene: TRBV6-5
abundance: NA
j_gene: TRBJ2-5
d_gene: TRBD1
CDR3aa: CASSFLGQVQETQYF
CDR3nt: TGTGCCAGCAGTTTCCTTGGACAGGTTCAAGAGACCCAGTACTTC

v_gene: TRBV7-2
abundance: NA
j_gene: TRBJ1-2
d_gene: TRBD1
CDR3aa: CASSDRGYYGYTF
CDR3nt: TGTGCCAGCAGTGACAGGGGGTACTATGGCTACACCTTC

v_gene: TRBV13
abundance: NA
j_gene: TRBJ1-6
d_gene: NA
CDR3aa: CASSLDEGGTYNSPLHF
CDR3nt: TGTGCCAGCAGCTTAGATGAGGGGGGGACCTATAATTCACCCCTCCACTTT

v_gene: TRBV5-6
abundance: NA
j_gene: TRBJ2-6
d_gene: NA
CDR3aa: CASLPGAAGANVLTF
CDR3nt: TGTGCCAGCCTCCCGGGAGCTGCTGGGGCCAACGTCCTGACTTTC

v_gene: TRBV6-1
abundance: NA
j_gene: TRBJ2-1
d_gene: NA
CDR3aa: CASRFTYLGFNEQFF
CDR3nt: TGTGCCAGCAGATTTACCTACCTAGGGTTCAATGAGCAGTTCTTC

v_gene: TRBV30
abundance: NA
j_gene: TRBJ1-5
d_gene: TRBD1
CDR3aa: CAWSRGTVSNQPQHF
CDR3nt: TGTGCCTGGAGTAGGGGGACAGTTAGCAATCAGCCCCAGCATTTT

v_gene: TRBV29-1
abundance: NA
j_gene: TRBJ1-6
d_gene: NA
CDR3aa: CSVGLELHF
CDR3nt: TGCAGCGTCGGACTGGAACTCCACTTT

v_gene: TRBV7-6
abundance: once
j_gene: TRBJ2-7
d_gene: NA
CDR3aa: CASSSRQASYEQYF
CDR3nt: TGTGCCAGCAGCTCCCGACAGGCCAGTTACGAGCAGTACTTC

v_gene: TRBV6-1
abundance: NA
j_gene: TRBJ2-7
d_gene: NA
CDR3aa: CASSEGGSYEQYF
CDR3nt: TGTGCCAGCAGTGAGGGCGGATCCTACGAGCAGTACTTC

v_gene: TRBV30
abundance: NA
j_gene: TRBJ1-5
d_gene: NA
CDR3aa: CAWSVRGLNQPQHF
CDR3nt: TGTGCCTGGAGTGTACGGGGCCTCAATCAGCCCCAGCATTTT

v_gene: TRBV2
abundance: NA
j_gene: TRBJ2-3
d_gene: TRBD1
CDR3aa: CARDRGRTDTQYF
CDR3nt: TGTGCCAGAGACAGGGGACGCACAGATACGCAGTATTTT

v_gene: TRBV2
abundance: NA
j_gene: TRBJ1-5
d_gene: TRBD1
CDR3aa: CASSTGTGGVNQPQHF
CDR3nt: TGTGCCAGCAGCACCGGGACAGGGGGGGTCAATCAGCCCCAGCATTTT

v_gene: TRBV7-9
abundance: NA
j_gene: TRBJ2-5
d_gene: NA
CDR3aa: CASSLGREGDPGETQYF
CDR3nt: TGTGCCAGCAGCTTAGGACGGGAAGGCGACCCCGGGGAGACCCAGTACTTC

v_gene: TRBV5-1
abundance: NA
j_gene: TRBJ1-1
d_gene: NA
CDR3aa: CASSLTANPLKGRNPEAFF
CDR3nt: TGCGCCAGCAGCTTGACCGCAAATCCCCTAAAGGGGAGGAACCCTGAAGCTTTCTTT

v_gene: TRBV6-1
abundance: NA
j_gene: TRBJ1-3
d_gene: NA
CDR3aa: CASSEEADSGNTIYF
CDR3nt: TGTGCCAGCAGTGAGGAGGCGGACTCTGGAAACACCATATATTTT